The 14 T cell receptor beta chains below were found in one sample sequenced in a study of cytotoxic CD8 clonotypes in ibrutinib-treated CLL. Only in-frame clones appear in the TCRdb table, and some are missing; sequencing was by immunoSEQ multiplex PCR. The table records over 7,000 clones, approximately 79% of them present only once. Sequences were derived from PBMCs, sampled before ibrutinib treatment. These receptors all come from a human donor with chronic lymphocytic leukemia.

Written as DNA, the CDR3 is TGTGCCAGCAGTGAACCCGGGACCGTCTACGAGCAGTACTTC. It encodes CASSEPGTVYEQYF. The rearrangement joins TRBV6-1 to TRBJ2-7; the D call may be TRBD1 or TRBD2 (5 bases each). CDR1 and CDR2 from the germline V gene are MNHNS and SASEGT. The CDR3 is 14 amino acids. V lost 2 bases, J lost 3 bases, and 11 bases lay in between.

This chain joins TRBV7-3 and TRBJ1-1; 9 nucleotides line up with TRBD1. Germline V gives CDR1 SGHTA, CDR2 FQGTGA. The CDR3 has 15 amino acids. The junction had 7 bases not matched to a gene; V was cut back by 4 bases and J by 4 bases. The CDR3 DNA reads TGTGCCAGCAGCTCCTGGGACAGGGTAGCCACTGAAGCTTTCTTT. Residues: CASSSWDRVATEAFF.

The V gene is TRBV5-1, the J gene TRBJ1-2, with 8 bases identical to TRBD1. The V gene end was trimmed by 0 bases and the J gene end by 4 bases; junction bases not matched to a gene: 14. The CDR3 is made up of 18 amino acids. The germline V gene has CDR1 SGHRS and CDR2 YFSETQ. The CDR3 loop is CASSLAGTGRLPSYGYTF. For the CDR3, the DNA is TGCGCCAGCAGCTTGGCCGGGACAGGACGACTCCCGAGCTATGGCTACACCTTC. Looking up the rest from reference TRBV5-1 and TRBJ1-2 gives the full variable domain: KAGVTQTPRYLIKTRGQQVTLSCSPISGHRSVSWYQQTPGQGLQFLFEYFSETQRNKGNFPGRFSGRQFSNSRSEMNVSTLELGDSALYLCASSLAGTGRLPSYGYTFGSGTRLTVV.

The chain combines TRBV5-4 with TRBJ1-2; 9 bases are a match to TRBD1. V was pared by 3 bases and J by 6 bases, with 18 bases of the junction left unmatched. CDR1 is SGHNT and CDR2 is YYREEE in the germline V gene (reference sequence). This CDR3 region has 18 residues. The CDR3 DNA is TGTGCCAGCAGCTCTGCTTACACCGACAGGGGGGTAAAAGATGGCTACACCTTC. As protein: CASSSAYTDRGVKDGYTF.

The chain joins TRBV6-6 to TRBJ2-3, with D perhaps TRBD2 (5 bases). Trimming took 6 bases from V and 6 from J, leaving 10 bases between them. The germline gives CDR1 MNHNY, CDR2 SVGAGI (reference sequence). The length of the CDR3 is 12 residues. CDR3 amino acids: CASRSSGDTQYF. Written as DNA, the CDR3 is TGTGCCAGCAGGTCCTCGGGGGATACGCAGTATTTT.

This clone was counted between two and nine times. The V call is TRBV2, the J call TRBJ1-5, with TRBD1 as a possible D gene (5 bases). Germline lookup yields CDR1 SNHLY and CDR2 FYNNEI. The CDR3 totals 15 residues. V was cut by 6 bases and J by 0 bases, with 12 bases left in between. CDR3 coding DNA: TGTGCCAGCAGAGCCAGGGTTGATAGCAATCAGCCCCAGCATTTT. It yields the protein CASRARVDSNQPQHF.

The chain couples TRBV7-6 to TRBJ2-5, with D perhaps assigned TRBD1 or TRBD2 (5 bases each). The CDR3 is 13 amino acids. Germline-derived CDR1 and CDR2 are SGHVS and FNYEAQ. Between the trimmed V and J ends, which lost 5 bases and 7 bases, there was a span of 14 bases. CDR3 bases: TGTGCCAGCAGCGTCGGGACGGCGGGGACCCAGTACTTC. Translated, it gives CASSVGTAGTQYF.

The chain is built from TRBV5-4 and TRBJ2-3; perhaps TRBD2 as D (6 bases). CDR3 length: 12 amino acids. Germline loops: CDR1 SGHNT, CDR2 YYREEE (reference sequence). Trimming removed 4 bases at V and 6 bases at J, with 9 bases between. CDR3 residues: CASSHAGDTQYF. As DNA, the CDR3 is TGTGCCAGCAGCCACGCGGGGGATACGCAGTATTTT.

This sequence joins TRBV7-2 and TRBJ2-3; TRBD2 matches 9 bases. Germline V lookup: CDR1 SGHTA, CDR2 FQGNSA. CDR3 size: 14 residues. V lost 5 bases, J lost 6 bases, and 6 bases stayed unmatched. The DNA of the CDR3 is TGTGCCAGCAGCACGCGGGGGGGCCGGGATACGCAGTATTTT. This codes for CASSTRGGRDTQYF.

This clone came up a few times. V is TRBV5-1 and J is TRBJ1-4; D may be TRBD1 (6 bases). The CDR3 is 13 amino acids. The germline V and J ends were trimmed by 5 bases and 8 bases, with 13 bases remaining between them. In germline, CDR1 is SGHRS, CDR2 YFSETQ. CDR3 nucleotides: TGCGCCAGCAGACAAAACAGGGACGAAAAACTGTTTTTT. Its protein product is CASRQNRDEKLFF.

This rearrangement joins TRBV5-1 to TRBJ2-5, with TRBD2 identical over 11 bases. The CDR3 is 15 residues long. Losses at the gene ends were 1 base for V and 5 bases for J; bases not matched to a gene: 4. In germline, CDR1 is SGHRS, CDR2 YFSETQ. CDR3 region: CASSLTSGSTETQYF. CDR3 nucleotides: TGCGCCAGCAGCTTGACTAGCGGGAGTACGGAGACCCAGTACTTC.

V gene TRBV29-1 combines with J gene TRBJ1-2; 8 nucleotides line up with TRBD1. Trimming cost V 6 bases and J 5 bases; bases outside gene matches: 11. This CDR3 spans 14 amino acids. Germline CDR1 and CDR2: SQVTM and ANQGSEA. The CDR3 DNA sequence: TGCAGCGTCCAACCTCAGGGGGCGAGTTATGGCTACACCTTC. This encodes CSVQPQGASYGYTF.

The chain links TRBV11-2 to TRBJ1-5; perhaps TRBD1 as D (5 bases). Germline V gives CDR1 SGHAT, CDR2 FQNNGV. Trimming shortened V by 4 bases and J by 2 bases, and 9 bases separated the two germline ends. The CDR3 runs 14 residues. The CDR3 DNA is TGTGCCAGCAGCTCCAGGGAGGGCAATCAGCCCCAGCATTTT. Its protein product is CASSSREGNQPQHF.

The rearrangement uses TRBV19 and TRBJ2-7; D remains ambiguous. V was trimmed by 6 bases and J by 4 bases, leaving 13 bases between them. The CDR3 loop spans 13 amino acids. The V gene's germline CDR1 is LNHDA and CDR2 SQIVND (reference sequence). The CDR3 sequence is CASRDGSAYEQYF. The CDR3 DNA is TGTGCCAGTAGGGACGGCAGTGCTTACGAGCAGTACTTC.